This entry is about one T cell receptor (beta chain). The sample is drawn from a study of blood T cell repertoires in COVID-19. Study details: From the United States, Italy and Spain came samples of acute and convalescent COVID-19. The analysed material was cDNA or gDNA that came from T cells, B-cell-depleted T cells, or PBMCs.

The CDR3 extends over 13 amino acids. As originally analysed: Amplification of reference gene primers was used by the study to estimate nucleated cell counts. Profiled with immunoSEQ multiplex PCR; TCRdb holds only in-frame clones, not every one. V, J and clone size were drawn from that table, and D and trimming were deduced from the DNA. The sample yields about 150,000 clones, around 89% seen once. This receptor was taken from a woman aged 60-75 years with active COVID-19. This chain links TRBV21-1 with TRBJ1-1; the D call TRBD1 from the table was never checked on the DNA. TRBV21-1 is a pseudogene. The sample comprised peripheral blood. The CDR3 is CASGTGGVTEAFF. In DNA form, the CDR3 reads TGTGCCAGCGGGACAGGGGGCGTCACTGAAGCTTTCTTT.